The present T cell receptor beta chain was sequenced within a study of T cell responses to AZD1222 COVID-19 vaccine. At the level of the study: Analyses pooled second doses at about 4 or about 12 weeks. General study findings and limits: Mapped onto spike, vaccine-associated CD4 TCRs spanned it and were dominant at 160-218 and 743-854. Just a handful of AZD1222 recipients tested seropositive at baseline. White British ancestry dominated among donors, who included more females, and clonal diversity was possibly underestimated.

Germline assignment: CDR1 LNHDA and CDR2 SQIVND (reference sequence). The CDR3 is 16 residues long. V lost 2 bases, J lost 7 bases, and 8 bases stayed unmatched. A word on this clone: Antigen unknown.

The table came from immunoSEQ multiplex PCR; TCRdb's copy has only in-frame clones and leaves some out. The table includes 100,000 or so clones, around nine tenths detected once. The starting material was peripheral blood, obtained on day 0 of AZD1222 vaccination. This clonotype originated in an adult in good health. The rearrangement joins TRBV19 to TRBJ1-1; TRBD1 matches 12 bases. The CDR3 bases are TGTGCCAGTAGTATACTTGGGACAGGGGGCAGGGATGAAGCTTTCTTT. Protein product: CASSILGTGGRDEAFF.